The 21 T cell receptor beta chains given below trace back to one sample, sequenced in a study of early T cells in non-severe SARS-CoV-2 infection. TCRdb reanalysed the 5' RACE reads using MiXCR and keeps one entry per CDR3 protein. The sample has about 46,000 distinct CDR3 sequences, roughly 10% seen once. The source was whole blood, collected at baseline. Every receptor here comes from an adult who was a healthcare worker with PCR-confirmed SARS-CoV-2 infection or an uninfected control (not recorded which).

This clonotype was recorded at least ten times. The chain has TRBV4-1 and TRBJ2-2; the match to TRBD2 covers 14 bases. This CDR3 comprises 15 residues. Looked up from germline, CDR1 is MGHRA and CDR2 is YSYEKL. V was pared by 4 bases and J by 6 bases, with 1 base of the junction left unmatched. The CDR3 region has the DNA TGCGCCAGCAGCCCGGGACTAGCGGGAGCCGGGGAGCTGTTTTTT. Its translation: CASSPGLAGAGELFF.

This clonotype appeared a few times. J is TRBJ2-2 and V is TRBV28; no reliable D call. CDR3 size: 15 residues. Looked up from germline, CDR1 is MDHEN and CDR2 is SYDVKM. Trimming shortened V by 6 bases and J by 1 base, and 12 bases separated the two germline ends. CDR3 residues: CASSPPGVNTGELFF. CDR3 DNA: TGTGCCAGCAGCCCGCCTGGGGTGAACACCGGGGAGCTGTTTTTT.

This clonotype has only a few counts. The rearrangement joins TRBV28 to TRBJ1-5; 8 nucleotides agree with TRBD1. CDR3 size: 16 residues. The germline CDR1 and CDR2 sequences are MDHEN and SYDVKM. V trimming: 10 bases; J trimming: 6 bases; junction bases outside the gene matches: 17. The CDR3 protein is CATQPLQGVGTQPQHF. In DNA, the CDR3 is TGTGCCACCCAACCCCTACAGGGGGTCGGCACTCAGCCCCAGCATTTT.

This clonotype came up many times. The rearrangement links TRBV19 to TRBJ1-3; 7 positions match TRBD1. The CDR3 consists of 17 residues. CDR1 and CDR2 (germline): LNHDA, SQIVND (reference sequence). V was clipped by 3 bases and J by 0 bases; unmatched bases: 8. The CDR3 DNA is TGTGCCAGTAGTATTTCAGGGGGTGCTTACTCTGGAAACACCATATATTTT. Its protein is CASSISGGAYSGNTIYF. Filled out from reference TRBV19 and TRBJ1-3, the complete variable domain reads DGGITQSPKYLFRKEGQNVTLSCEQNLNHDAMYWYRQDPGQGLRLIYYSQIVNDFQKGDIAEGYSVSREKKESFPLTVTSAQKNPTAFYLCASSISGGAYSGNTIYFGEGSWLTVV.

The rearrangement uses TRBV20-1 and TRBJ2-5; 8 nucleotides line up with TRBD2. The CDR3 has 14 amino acids. CDR1 is DFQATT and CDR2 is SNEGSKA in the germline V gene (reference sequence). V lost 6 bases to trimming and J lost 3 bases; unmatched junction nucleotides: 9. The chain's CDR3 is CSATSGGGKETQYF. The CDR3, as DNA: TGCAGTGCAACTAGCGGTGGCGGGAAAGAGACCCAGTACTTC.

This clonotype showed up just a few times. The chain is built from TRBV7-9 and TRBJ2-7; 10 bases align to TRBD1. The CDR3 totals 15 residues. CDR1 and CDR2 from the germline V gene are SEHNR and FQNEAQ (reference sequence). Trimming took 0 bases from V and 6 from J; bases not matched to a gene: 5. CDR3 coding DNA: TGTGCCAGCAGCTTAGCCGGGACAGGGGAGTCCGAGCAGTACTTC. Protein: CASSLAGTGESEQYF.

DNA for the CDR3: TGTGCCAGCAGCCCATCCGGGCTGGTAAGCGAGCAGTACTTC. It is translated as CASSPSGLVSEQYF. This chain connects TRBV3-1 to TRBJ2-7; D gene ambiguous. Trimming removed 4 bases at V and 6 bases at J, with 16 bases between. This CDR3 region has 14 residues. Per germline, CDR1 LGHDT and CDR2 YNNKEL (reference sequence).

The chain recombines TRBV27 with TRBJ2-7; the D gene is possibly TRBD1 (6 bases). The CDR3 consists of 15 residues. V shed 6 bases and J shed 6 bases, with 21 bases lying between them. The germline V gene encodes CDR1 MNHEY and CDR2 SMNVEV (reference sequence). In DNA form, the CDR3 reads TGTGCCAGCAGCCCAATAAAACAGGGCCCTAGCGAGCAGTACTTC. Translating gives CASSPIKQGPSEQYF.

The chain recombines TRBV12-3 or TRBV12-4 with TRBJ2-7, with D perhaps TRBD1 (5 bases). Deletions cut 0 bases from V and 4 bases from J, with 10 bases between. The CDR3 sequence is 14 residues long. This chain's CDR3 is CASSLAPGPYEQYF. CDR3 DNA: TGTGCCAGCAGTTTAGCGCCAGGGCCGTACGAGCAGTACTTC.

The rearrangement links TRBV11-2 to TRBJ2-3; D is possibly TRBD1 (6 bases). The germline V and J ends were trimmed by 6 bases and 3 bases, with 16 bases remaining between them. The CDR3 runs to 15 residues. CDR1 and CDR2 (germline): SGHAT, FQNNGV. The CDR3 coding sequence is TGTGCCAGCAGAAGACCAGGGGTACGGACAGATACGCAGTATTTT. Protein: CASRRPGVRTDTQYF.

Ten or more counts support this clonotype. The gene calls are TRBV7-6 and TRBJ1-5; no definite D call. This CDR3 is built from 16 residues. Germline V gene data show CDR1 as SGHVS and CDR2 as FNYEAQ. Trimming removed 1 base at V and 2 bases at J, with 12 bases between. The CDR3 nucleotides read TGTGCCAGCAGCTTAGAAGGTTATCGAGGCAATCAGCCCCAGCATTTT. The encoded protein is CASSLEGYRGNQPQHF. The complete variable domain, with remaining parts taken from reference TRBV7-6 and TRBJ1-5, reads GAGVSQSPRYKVTKRGQDVALRCDPISGHVSLYWYRQALGQGPEFLTYFNYEAQQDKSGLPNDRFSAERPEGSISTLTIQRTEQRDSAMYRCASSLEGYRGNQPQHFGDGTRLSIL.

This rearrangement joins TRBV28 to TRBJ1-6; the D is unclear. The germline CDR1 and CDR2 sequences are MDHEN and SYDVKM. V lost 5 bases, J lost 2 bases, and 19 bases lay in between. The CDR3 contains 18 residues. The CDR3 sequence: CASSPIKSRQAYNSPLHF. The CDR3 DNA reads TGTGCCAGCAGTCCCATAAAATCCCGGCAGGCCTATAATTCACCCCTCCACTTT.

The J gene is TRBJ2-5, the V gene TRBV10-1; D unclear. Germline CDR1 WNHNN, CDR2 SYGVQD (reference sequence). V lost 1 base and J 2 bases, leaving 5 bases between the germline ends. The CDR3 runs to 13 residues. The CDR3 DNA reads as TGCGCCAGCAGTGAGTTACAGCAAGAGACCCAGTACTTC. Residues: CASSELQQETQYF.

The V call is TRBV7-2, the J call TRBJ2-1; a weak D match, TRBD1 (6 bases). Germline lookup yields CDR1 SGHTA and CDR2 FQGNSA. CDR3 length: 15 amino acids. V was trimmed by 1 base and J by 0 bases, leaving 7 bases between them. DNA of the CDR3: TGTGCCAGCAGCTTAGTAGGGGGCTCCTACAATGAGCAGTTCTTC. Its protein product is CASSLVGGSYNEQFF. Full variable domain (missing parts from reference TRBV7-2 and TRBJ2-1): GAGVSQSPSNKVTEKGKDVELRCDPISGHTALYWYRQSLGQGLEFLIYFQGNSAPDKSGLPSDRFSAERTGGSVSTLTIQRTQQEDSAVYLCASSLVGGSYNEQFFGPGTRLTVL.

For the CDR3, the DNA is TGTGCCAGCAGTGAGCGGGACAGCTCGGGCTACACCTTC. Its translation: CASSERDSSGYTF. This sequence joins TRBV6-1 and TRBJ1-2; 7 positions match TRBD1. Germline CDR1 reads MNHNS; CDR2 reads SASEGT. This CDR3 is built from 13 residues. Trimming removed 3 bases from V and 8 bases from J; junction bases left unmatched: 6.

Ten or more counts support this clonotype. The J gene is TRBJ2-7, the V gene TRBV19; possibly TRBD1 or TRBD2 for D (5 bases each). This CDR3 comprises 15 residues. Germline-derived CDR1 and CDR2 are LNHDA and SQIVND (reference sequence). Trimming removed 3 bases at V and 2 bases at J, with 14 bases between. CDR3 in DNA: TGTGCCAGTAGTATCAATCGGGACGGTACCTACGAGCAGTACTTC. Translating gives CASSINRDGTYEQYF.

This clonotype was detected ten times or more. The CDR3 nucleotides are TGTGCCAGCAGCTTGGAAGGAGTGTATGGCTACACCTTC. Translating it yields CASSLEGVYGYTF. V is TRBV5-4 and J is TRBJ1-2; D gene ambiguous. The CDR3 extends over 13 amino acids. V lost 0 bases, J lost 5 bases, and 8 bases lay in between. Germline V gene lookup returns CDR1 SGHNT and CDR2 YYREEE (reference sequence).

This clonotype was observed at least ten times. The V gene is TRBV29-1, the J gene TRBJ2-1; D unclear. With 1 base removed from V and 1 base from J, the gap between germline ends came to 8 bases. CDR3 length equals 14 residues. Per germline, CDR1 SQVTM and CDR2 ANQGSEA. The CDR3 reads CSVEGASSYNEQFF. The DNA of the CDR3 is TGCAGCGTTGAAGGGGCATCGTCCTACAATGAGCAGTTCTTC.

This clonotype was seen more than once but under ten times. The chain uses TRBV7-2 and TRBJ2-5; D ambiguous. Trimming removed 5 bases at V and 6 bases at J, with 13 bases between. Looked up from germline, CDR1 is SGHTA and CDR2 is FQGNSA. The CDR3 runs to 13 residues. The CDR3 nucleotides are TGTGCCAGCAGCCAAAGTAGGACGCAGACCCAGTACTTC. Its translation is CASSQSRTQTQYF.

This clonotype was counted only a few times. The rearrangement uses TRBV29-1 and TRBJ2-7; possibly TRBD2 for D (7 bases). V lost 4 bases to trimming and J lost 2 bases, with 18 bases between them. The length of the CDR3 is 15 residues. Germline V gene lookup returns CDR1 SQVTM and CDR2 ANQGSEA. The CDR3 protein is CSVVGEGGPPYEQYF. For the CDR3, the DNA is TGCAGCGTTGTAGGGGAGGGGGGGCCTCCCTACGAGCAGTACTTC.

This clonotype was recorded a few times. This rearrangement joins TRBV21-1 to TRBJ2-2; TRBD2, the table's D call, lacks a check against the DNA. TRBV21-1 is recorded as a pseudogene. This CDR3 has 18 residues. The CDR3 loop is CASNMASGSGENTGELFF. In nucleotides, the CDR3 is TGTGCCAGCAATATGGCTAGCGGGAGTGGGGAGAACACCGGGGAGCTGTTTTTT.